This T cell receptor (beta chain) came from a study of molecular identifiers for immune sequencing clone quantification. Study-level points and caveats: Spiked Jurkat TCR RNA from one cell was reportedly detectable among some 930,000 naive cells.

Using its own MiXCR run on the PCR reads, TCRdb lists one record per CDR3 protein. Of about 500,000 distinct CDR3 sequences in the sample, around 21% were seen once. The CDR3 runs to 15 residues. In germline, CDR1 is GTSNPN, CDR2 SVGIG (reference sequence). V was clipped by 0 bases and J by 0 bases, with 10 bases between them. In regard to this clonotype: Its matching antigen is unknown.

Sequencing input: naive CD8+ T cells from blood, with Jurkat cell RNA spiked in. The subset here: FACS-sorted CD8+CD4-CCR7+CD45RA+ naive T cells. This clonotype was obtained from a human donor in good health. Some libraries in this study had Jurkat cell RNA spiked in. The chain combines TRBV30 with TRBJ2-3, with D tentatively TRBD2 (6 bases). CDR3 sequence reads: CAWSVGGTSTDTQYF. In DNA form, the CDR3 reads TGTGCCTGGAGTGTCGGCGGGACCAGCACAGATACGCAGTATTTT.